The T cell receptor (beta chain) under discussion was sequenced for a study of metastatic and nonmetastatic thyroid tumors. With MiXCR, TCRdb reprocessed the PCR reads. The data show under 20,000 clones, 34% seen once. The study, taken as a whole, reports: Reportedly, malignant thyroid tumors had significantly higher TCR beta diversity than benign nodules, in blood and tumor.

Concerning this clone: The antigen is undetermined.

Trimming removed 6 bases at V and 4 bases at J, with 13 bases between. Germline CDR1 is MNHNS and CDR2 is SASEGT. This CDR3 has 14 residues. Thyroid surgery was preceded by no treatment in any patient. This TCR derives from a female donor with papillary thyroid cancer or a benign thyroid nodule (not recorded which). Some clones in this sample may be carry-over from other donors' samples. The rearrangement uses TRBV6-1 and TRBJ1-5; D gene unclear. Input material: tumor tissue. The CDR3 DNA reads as TGTGCCAGCAGCTCCCTCCCGCGGAATCAGCCCCAGCATTTT. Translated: CASSSLPRNQPQHF.